This entry describes one T cell receptor (beta chain). These data originate in a study of blood T cell repertoires in COVID-19. Overall study: COVID-19 samples from acute and convalescent phases originated in the United States, Italy and Spain. Sources were T cells, B-cell-depleted T cells, or PBMCs; the material itself was cDNA or gDNA.

As originally analysed: Cell counts per sample came from amplifying reference gene primers. Measured with immunoSEQ multiplex PCR; TCRdb has only the in-frame clones, and not every one. The V and J calls and the clone size are those of that table, but D and trimming were determined from the DNA. This table holds about 250,000 clones, about 80% found once. V was pared by 2 bases and J by 7 bases, with 24 bases between. This CDR3 comprises 19 residues. Germline values: CDR1 LGHDT, CDR2 YNNKEL (reference sequence). The specimen sequenced was peripheral blood. This TCR was sampled from a woman over 75 with acute or convalescent COVID-19. The chain is built from TRBV3-1 (or the pseudogene TRBV3-2) and TRBJ1-6; tentatively, D is TRBD1 (6 bases). The CDR3 DNA reads as TGTGCCAGCAGCCAACCTGGTGGCAGGGGACCCCCCATGAATTCACCCCTCCACTTT. Amino acids: CASSQPGGRGPPMNSPLHF.